The rows below give T cell receptor beta chains drawn from one sample of a study of T cell responses to AZD1222 COVID-19 vaccine. This table comes from immunoSEQ multiplex PCR, and its TCRdb copy is limited to in-frame clones, with some not included. The sample yields over 130,000 clones, about 94% seen once. This specimen was peripheral blood, taken 28 days after the second AZD1222 dose. The receptors were sampled from an adult who received the AZD1222 COVID-19 vaccine. The CDR3 runs from the conserved cysteine through the conserved F or W. D genes are given only for firm matches. The size of a clone is reported for some rows only, either as once, few or many, or as a class for expanded clones.

v_gene: TRBV4-1; j_gene: TRBJ1-2; d_gene: TRBD1; abundance: -; CDR3aa: CASSRVGDRDYGYTF; CDR3nt: TGCGCCAGCAGCCGGGTCGGGGACAGGGACTATGGCTACACCTTC
v_gene: TRBV9; j_gene: TRBJ2-3; d_gene: TRBD1; abundance: -; CDR3aa: CASSTPQTGAKDTQYF; CDR3nt: TGTGCCAGCAGCACCCCTCAGACAGGGGCGAAAGATACGCAGTATTTT
v_gene: TRBV11-2; j_gene: TRBJ2-2; d_gene: TRBD2; abundance: -; CDR3aa: CASSLIRGGWTGELFF; CDR3nt: TGTGCCAGCAGCTTAATACGCGGGGGGTGGACCGGGGAGCTGTTTTTT
v_gene: TRBV9; j_gene: TRBJ1-6; d_gene: -; abundance: -; CDR3aa: CASSPTGRRNSPLHF; CDR3nt: TGTGCCAGCAGCCCTACGGGGAGACGGAATTCACCCCTCCACTTT
v_gene: TRBV6-5; j_gene: TRBJ1-3; d_gene: -; abundance: -; CDR3aa: CASSLGTSGNTIYF; CDR3nt: TGTGCCAGCAGCCTGGGGACGAGTGGAAACACCATATATTTT
v_gene: TRBV14; j_gene: TRBJ1-4; d_gene: TRBD1; abundance: -; CDR3aa: CASSQSGRGSEKLFF; CDR3nt: TGTGCCAGCAGCCAAAGTGGCAGGGGGAGTGAAAAACTGTTTTTT
v_gene: TRBV18; j_gene: TRBJ1-5; d_gene: -; abundance: -; CDR3aa: CASSPTRGAAINQPQHF; CDR3nt: TGTGCCAGCTCCCCAACCCGGGGGGCCGCAATCAATCAGCCCCAGCATTTT
v_gene: TRBV5-1; j_gene: TRBJ2-1; d_gene: -; abundance: -; CDR3aa: CASSLAEFSVDEQFF; CDR3nt: TGCGCCAGCAGCTTGGCCGAGTTCTCAGTGGATGAGCAGTTCTTC
v_gene: TRBV21-1; j_gene: TRBJ2-7; d_gene: -; abundance: -; CDR3aa: CASSGLPRRIPYEQYF; CDR3nt: TGTGCCAGCAGCGGACTGCCCCGACGGATCCCCTACGAGCAGTACTTC
v_gene: TRBV15; j_gene: TRBJ1-4; d_gene: -; abundance: -; CDR3aa: CATSRGAGGEKLFF; CDR3nt: TGTGCCACCAGCAGAGGCGCCGGGGGAGAAAAACTGTTTTTT
v_gene: TRBV7-2; j_gene: TRBJ2-3; d_gene: -; abundance: -; CDR3aa: CASSPTLRGDTQYF; CDR3nt: TGTGCCAGCAGCCCAACGCTACGAGGGGATACGCAGTATTTT
v_gene: TRBV6-5; j_gene: TRBJ2-1; d_gene: TRBD2; abundance: once; CDR3aa: CASRATSGYVDEQFF; CDR3nt: TGTGCCAGCAGAGCGACTAGCGGGTATGTCGATGAGCAGTTCTTC
v_gene: TRBV9; j_gene: TRBJ1-4; d_gene: -; abundance: -; CDR3aa: CASSVGGFGEKLFF; CDR3nt: TGTGCCAGCAGCGTAGGGGGGTTCGGTGAAAAACTGTTTTTT
v_gene: TRBV12-3/TRBV12-4; j_gene: TRBJ1-2; d_gene: -; abundance: -; CDR3aa: CASTAPGGGGYTF; CDR3nt: TGTGCCAGCACCGCTCCGGGAGGTGGTGGCTACACCTTC
v_gene: TRBV7-3; j_gene: TRBJ2-6; d_gene: -; abundance: -; CDR3aa: CASRSRGGPAGANVLTF; CDR3nt: TGTGCCAGCAGGTCCCGTGGGGGGCCCGCCGGGGCCAACGTCCTGACTTTC
v_gene: TRBV27; j_gene: TRBJ2-7; d_gene: TRBD1; abundance: -; CDR3aa: CASSLSRRQGTYEQYF; CDR3nt: TGTGCCAGCAGTTTATCTCGAAGACAGGGGACCTACGAGCAGTACTTC
v_gene: TRBV5-4; j_gene: TRBJ2-3; d_gene: -; abundance: -; CDR3aa: CASSLGLGHRLSDTQYF; CDR3nt: TGTGCCAGCAGCCTTGGGCTGGGACACCGGTTGTCGGATACGCAGTATTTT
v_gene: TRBV6-1; j_gene: TRBJ1-3; d_gene: -; abundance: -; CDR3aa: CASSEGVSSGNTIYF; CDR3nt: TGTGCCAGCAGTGAAGGAGTATCCTCTGGAAACACCATATATTTT
v_gene: TRBV7-6; j_gene: TRBJ2-3; d_gene: TRBD1; abundance: -; CDR3aa: CASSSPAGGPDTQYF; CDR3nt: TGTGCCAGCAGCTCCCCCGCAGGGGGTCCAGATACGCAGTATTTT
v_gene: TRBV2; j_gene: TRBJ2-5; d_gene: -; abundance: -; CDR3aa: CASSEAKVTQYF; CDR3nt: TGTGCCAGCAGTGAAGCGAAAGTGACCCAGTACTTC
v_gene: TRBV6-5; j_gene: TRBJ2-7; d_gene: -; abundance: -; CDR3aa: CASSEGDARREQYF; CDR3nt: TGTGCCAGCAGCGAGGGGGACGCGCGACGGGAGCAGTACTTC
v_gene: TRBV28; j_gene: TRBJ1-5; d_gene: -; abundance: -; CDR3aa: CASNPVGAFGNQPQHF; CDR3nt: TGTGCCAGCAACCCCGTGGGGGCTTTTGGCAATCAGCCCCAGCATTTT
v_gene: TRBV15; j_gene: TRBJ2-1; d_gene: TRBD2; abundance: -; CDR3aa: CATSPASGGPGEQFF; CDR3nt: TGTGCCACCAGCCCCGCTAGCGGGGGCCCGGGAGAGCAGTTCTTC
v_gene: TRBV15; j_gene: TRBJ2-7; d_gene: -; abundance: -; CDR3aa: CATSRDPKGSEQYF; CDR3nt: TGTGCCACCAGCAGAGATCCTAAGGGATCCGAGCAGTACTTC